The 17 T cell receptor beta chains presented below share a single source sample, sequenced in a study of cytomegalovirus exposure and HLA in healthy donors. PCR was performed using 60 Vbeta and 13 Jbeta primers. Using immunoSEQ multiplex PCR, the repertoire was profiled, and TCRdb retains in-frame clones only, with some absent. Of about 180,000 clones in the sample, less than 85% were seen once. The sequenced sample was PBMCs. The receptors originated from a man aged 35 to 55 in good health and CMV-seronegative.

The chain has TRBV5-6 and TRBJ2-5, with D perhaps matching TRBD1 (6 bases). Germline V CDR1 and CDR2: SGHDT, YYEEEE. V was pared by 2 bases and J by 2 bases, with 10 bases between. This CDR3 has 14 amino acids. The CDR3 reads CASSLTGIQETQYF. The CDR3 nucleotides read TGTGCCAGCAGCTTAACAGGGATTCAAGAGACCCAGTACTTC.

The V call is TRBV7-8, the J call TRBJ2-7; 8 bases align to TRBD2. CDR1 SGHVS and CDR2 FQNEAQ come from the germline V gene. V lost 5 bases, J lost 6 bases, and 12 bases stayed unmatched. This CDR3 region has 15 residues. CDR3 DNA sequence: TGTGCCAGCAGCGTGGCCGTGACTAGCGCGGGCGAGCAGTACTTC. Its translation is CASSVAVTSAGEQYF.

V gene TRBV7-9 combines with J gene TRBJ1-1, with 7 nucleotides matching TRBD1. Germline V lookup: CDR1 SEHNR, CDR2 FQNEAQ (reference sequence). Unmatched junction bases numbered 3, after V lost 1 base and J lost 4 bases. This CDR3 region has 14 residues. The CDR3 region is CASSLETGSTEAFF. The CDR3, as DNA: TGTGCCAGCAGCTTAGAGACAGGGAGCACTGAAGCTTTCTTT.

This clone was seen a handful of times. V gene TRBV2 combines with J gene TRBJ2-1; D might be TRBD2 (5 bases). V was trimmed by 4 bases and J by 2 bases, leaving 12 bases between them. The germline V gene has CDR1 SNHLY and CDR2 FYNNEI. This CDR3 spans 15 amino acids. The CDR3 sequence is CASSAGRGPYNEQFF. The CDR3 DNA sequence: TGTGCCAGCAGTGCTGGCAGAGGGCCCTACAATGAGCAGTTCTTC.

This sequence joins TRBV5-6 and TRBJ2-3; 10 nucleotides agree with TRBD2. Germline V gene sequence: CDR1 SGHDT, CDR2 YYEEEE. This CDR3 spans 17 amino acids. Trimming removed 4 bases from V and 6 bases from J; junction bases left unmatched: 14. CDR3 in DNA: TGTGCCAGCAGCACCGGGACTAGCGTCACCCTTGGGGATACGCAGTATTTT. Its protein is CASSTGTSVTLGDTQYF.

In this sample, this clone turned up a few times. This chain uses TRBV2 with TRBJ2-1; no clear D. Germline V lookup: CDR1 SNHLY, CDR2 FYNNEI. With 4 bases removed from V and 0 bases from J, the gap between germline ends came to 10 bases. The CDR3 is 15 residues long. The CDR3 loop reads CASSVPPSSYNEQFF. As DNA, the CDR3 is TGTGCCAGCAGTGTTCCCCCGAGCTCCTACAATGAGCAGTTCTTC.

The chain joins TRBV6-5 to TRBJ2-7; a possible D gene is TRBD1 (5 bases). The V end lost 6 bases, the J end lost 7 bases, and 16 bases lay between the germline ends. Germline-derived CDR1 and CDR2 are MNHEY and SVGAGI. This CDR3 region has 13 residues. The CDR3 protein is CASRRQPLYEQYF. The CDR3 DNA is TGTGCCAGCAGACGACAGCCTCTGTATGAGCAGTACTTC.

This clone has just a few counts. V and J are TRBV10-3 and TRBJ2-1; 9 bases agree with TRBD1. Germline V gene lookup returns CDR1 ENHRY and CDR2 SYGVKD. V shed 6 bases, J shed 8 bases, and the junction held 5 bases outside the gene matches. The CDR3 spans 13 residues. CDR3 region: CAISGTGSYEQFF. The CDR3 coding sequence is TGTGCCATCAGCGGGACAGGGAGCTATGAGCAGTTCTTC.

The chain joins TRBV5-4 to TRBJ2-3; no definite D call. The CDR3 spans 14 residues. Germline V gene sequence: CDR1 SGHNT, CDR2 YYREEE (reference sequence). The V end lost 0 bases, the J end lost 0 bases, and 5 bases lay between the germline ends. The CDR3 spells CASSLDISTDTQYF. In nucleotides, the CDR3 is TGTGCCAGCAGCTTGGATATCAGCACAGATACGCAGTATTTT. Drawing the rest from reference TRBV5-4 and TRBJ2-3, the complete variable domain is ETGVTQSPTHLIKTRGQQVTLRCSSQSGHNTVSWYQQALGQGPQFIFQYYREEENGRGNFPPRFSGLQFPNYSSELNVNALELDDSALYLCASSLDISTDTQYFGPGTRLTVL.

The chain has TRBV5-6 and TRBJ1-4; D uncertain. Germline CDR1 is SGHDT and CDR2 is YYEEEE. The V end was cut by 0 bases, the J end by 4 bases, with 13 bases between. The CDR3 extends over 16 amino acids. CDR3 sequence: CASSLELAGVNEKLFF. The DNA of the CDR3 is TGTGCCAGCAGCTTGGAGCTGGCCGGGGTTAATGAAAAACTGTTTTTT.

The chain is built from TRBV4-1 and TRBJ2-5; D remains ambiguous. The CDR3 length is 13 residues. Germline V gene lookup returns CDR1 MGHRA and CDR2 YSYEKL. V was shortened by 4 bases and J by 5 bases, with 11 bases between the two germline ends. CDR3 coding DNA: TGCGCCAGCAGCCCCCTTGGGCCTGAGACCCAGTACTTC. Amino acids: CASSPLGPETQYF.

The V call is TRBV7-9, the J call TRBJ2-7; D remains ambiguous. Germline V gives CDR1 SEHNR, CDR2 FQNEAQ (reference sequence). V was clipped by 5 bases and J by 3 bases, with 11 bases between them. This CDR3 spans 13 amino acids. The CDR3 region is CASSPSAVYEQYF. The DNA for the CDR3 is TGTGCCAGCAGCCCCTCGGCGGTCTACGAGCAGTACTTC. The complete variable domain, with remaining parts taken from reference TRBV7-9 and TRBJ2-7, reads DTGVSQNPRHKITKRGQNVTFRCDPISEHNRLYWYRQTLGQGPEFLTYFQNEAQLEKSRLLSDRFSAERPKGSFSTLEIQRTEQGDSAMYLCASSPSAVYEQYFGPGTRLTVT.

This clone came up once. The CDR3 sequence: CATSSRDTPRTEAFF. CDR3 nucleotides: TGTGCCACCAGCAGCCGGGACACCCCGAGGACTGAAGCTTTCTTT. The chain uses TRBV15 and TRBJ1-1; perhaps TRBD1 as D (6 bases). This CDR3 comprises 15 residues. CDR1 and CDR2 from the germline V gene are LNHNV and YYDKDF (reference sequence). Trimming removed 3 bases at V and 5 bases at J, with 16 bases between.

J is TRBJ2-1 and V is TRBV19, with TRBD2 matching 9 bases. Losses at the gene ends were 2 bases for V and 9 bases for J; bases not matched to a gene: 11. The CDR3 covers 16 residues. Looked up from germline, CDR1 is LNHDA and CDR2 is SQIVND (reference sequence). The CDR3 DNA follows: TGTGCCAGTAGTATAACAAGGCCTAGCGGGGCCAGTGAGCAGTTCTTC. Translated, it gives CASSITRPSGASEQFF.

The chain links TRBV18 to TRBJ2-3; 9 nucleotides match TRBD1. V trimming: 2 bases; J trimming: 3 bases; junction bases outside the gene matches: 6. Per the germline V gene, CDR1 is KGHSH and CDR2 is LQKENI. The CDR3 totals 16 residues. CDR3 in amino acids: CASSPNIGQGTDTQYF. CDR3 nucleotides: TGTGCCAGCTCACCAAATATAGGACAGGGGACAGATACGCAGTATTTT.

The chain couples TRBV7-9 to TRBJ1-2; no firm D call. With 3 bases removed from V and 5 bases from J, the gap between germline ends came to 16 bases. Looked up from germline, CDR1 is SEHNR and CDR2 is FQNEAQ (reference sequence). This CDR3 is 15 amino acids long. CDR3 protein: CASSLFEDGSYGYTF. Written as DNA, the CDR3 is TGTGCCAGCAGCTTGTTCGAAGATGGCTCGTATGGCTACACCTTC. The variable domain in full, completed from reference TRBV7-9 and TRBJ1-2, reads DTGVSQNPRHKITKRGQNVTFRCDPISEHNRLYWYRQTLGQGPEFLTYFQNEAQLEKSRLLSDRFSAERPKGSFSTLEIQRTEQGDSAMYLCASSLFEDGSYGYTFGSGTRLTVV.

This clone has only a few counts. J is TRBJ1-1 and V is TRBV5-1; D not resolved. CDR1 is SGHRS, CDR2 YFSETQ, per germline. CDR3 size: 13 residues. Trimming took 4 bases from V and 5 from J, leaving 12 bases between them. The CDR3 sequence: CASSPSLTTEAFF. The CDR3 DNA follows: TGCGCCAGCAGCCCGAGCCTGACTACTGAAGCTTTCTTT.